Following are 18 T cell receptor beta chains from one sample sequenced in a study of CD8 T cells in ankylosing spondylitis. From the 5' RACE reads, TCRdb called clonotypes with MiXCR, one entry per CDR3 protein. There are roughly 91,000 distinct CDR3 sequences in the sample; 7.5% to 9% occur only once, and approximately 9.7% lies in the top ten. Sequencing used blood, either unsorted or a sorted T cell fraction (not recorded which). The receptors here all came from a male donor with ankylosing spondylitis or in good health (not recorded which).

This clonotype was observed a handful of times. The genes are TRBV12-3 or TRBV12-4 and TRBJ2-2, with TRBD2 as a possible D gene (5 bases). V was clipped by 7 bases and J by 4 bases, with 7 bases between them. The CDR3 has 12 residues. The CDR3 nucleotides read TGTGCCAGCAAAGGACTCACCGGGGAGCTGTTTTTT. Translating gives CASKGLTGELFF.

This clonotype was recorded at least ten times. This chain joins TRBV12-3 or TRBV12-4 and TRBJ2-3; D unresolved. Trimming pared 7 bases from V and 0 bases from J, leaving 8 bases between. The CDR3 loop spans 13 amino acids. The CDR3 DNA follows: TGTGCCAGCAATTTTTGGAGCACAGATACGCAGTATTTT. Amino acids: CASNFWSTDTQYF.

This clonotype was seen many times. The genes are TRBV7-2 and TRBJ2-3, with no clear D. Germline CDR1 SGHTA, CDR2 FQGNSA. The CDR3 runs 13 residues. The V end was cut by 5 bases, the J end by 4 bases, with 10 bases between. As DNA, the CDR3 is TGTGCCAGCAGCCTAAAGGGATCAGATACGCAGTATTTT. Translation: CASSLKGSDTQYF.

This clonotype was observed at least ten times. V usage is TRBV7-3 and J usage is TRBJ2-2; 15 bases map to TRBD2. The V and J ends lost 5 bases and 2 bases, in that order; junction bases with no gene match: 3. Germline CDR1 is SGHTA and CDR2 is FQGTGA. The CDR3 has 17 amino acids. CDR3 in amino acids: CASSRTSGGGNTGELFF. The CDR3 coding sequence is TGTGCCAGCAGCCGGACTAGCGGGGGGGGAAACACCGGGGAGCTGTTTTTT.

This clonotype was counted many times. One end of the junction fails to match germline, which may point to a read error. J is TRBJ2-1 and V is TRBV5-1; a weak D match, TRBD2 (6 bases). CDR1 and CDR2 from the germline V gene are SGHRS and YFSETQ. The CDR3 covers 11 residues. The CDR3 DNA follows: TGTGCCAGCAGCTTGGCGGGAGAGCAGTTCTTC. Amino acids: CASSLAGEQFF.

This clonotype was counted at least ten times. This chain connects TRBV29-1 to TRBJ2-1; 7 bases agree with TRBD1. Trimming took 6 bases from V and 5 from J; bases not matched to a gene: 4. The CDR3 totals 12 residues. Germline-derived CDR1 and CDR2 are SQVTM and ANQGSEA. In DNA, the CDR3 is TGCAGCGTCGGGGACAGAGACAATGAGCAGTTCTTC. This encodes CSVGDRDNEQFF.

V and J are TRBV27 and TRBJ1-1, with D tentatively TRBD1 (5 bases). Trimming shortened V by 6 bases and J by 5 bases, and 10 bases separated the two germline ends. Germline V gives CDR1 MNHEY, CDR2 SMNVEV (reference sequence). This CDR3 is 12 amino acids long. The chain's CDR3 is CASSSPGTEAFF. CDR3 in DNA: TGTGCCAGCAGCTCCCCAGGGACTGAAGCTTTCTTT.

The CDR3 DNA follows: TGTGCCAGCAGTATCGGCTTGAGCTCCTACAATGAGCAGTTCTTC. This translates into CASSIGLSSYNEQFF. The chain combines TRBV9 with TRBJ2-1; D unclear. The CDR3 is 15 amino acids. V was shortened by 5 bases and J by 0 bases, with 12 bases between the two germline ends. In germline, CDR1 is SGDLS, CDR2 YYNGEE.

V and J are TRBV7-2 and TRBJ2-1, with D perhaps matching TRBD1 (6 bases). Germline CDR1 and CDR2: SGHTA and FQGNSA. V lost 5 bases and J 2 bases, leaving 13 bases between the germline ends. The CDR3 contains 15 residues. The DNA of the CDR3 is TGTGCCAGCAGCCGGCGGACAGCCCCCTACAATGAGCAGTTCTTC. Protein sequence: CASSRRTAPYNEQFF. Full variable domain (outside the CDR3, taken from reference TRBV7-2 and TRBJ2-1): GAGVSQSPSNKVTEKGKDVELRCDPISGHTALYWYRQSLGQGLEFLIYFQGNSAPDKSGLPSDRFSAERTGGSVSTLTIQRTQQEDSAVYLCASSRRTAPYNEQFFGPGTRLTVL.

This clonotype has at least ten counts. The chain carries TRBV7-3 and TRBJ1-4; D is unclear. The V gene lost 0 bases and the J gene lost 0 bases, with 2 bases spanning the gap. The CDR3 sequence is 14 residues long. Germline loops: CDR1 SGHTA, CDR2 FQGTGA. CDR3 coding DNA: TGTGCCAGCAGCTTAACAGCAACTAATGAAAAACTGTTTTTT. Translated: CASSLTATNEKLFF.

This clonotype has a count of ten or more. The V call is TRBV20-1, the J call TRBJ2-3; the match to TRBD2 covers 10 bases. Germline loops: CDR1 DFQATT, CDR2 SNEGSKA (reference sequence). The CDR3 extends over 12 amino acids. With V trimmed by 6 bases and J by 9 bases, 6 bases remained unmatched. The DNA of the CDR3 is TGCAGTGCCCGTTCGACTAGCGGGACGCAGTATTTT. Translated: CSARSTSGTQYF.

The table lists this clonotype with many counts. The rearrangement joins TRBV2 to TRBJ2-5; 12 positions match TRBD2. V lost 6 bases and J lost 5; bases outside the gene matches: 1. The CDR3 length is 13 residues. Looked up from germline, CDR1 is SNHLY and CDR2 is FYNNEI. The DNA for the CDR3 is TGTGCCAGCAGGGGGACTAGCGGGGAGACCCAGTACTTC. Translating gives CASRGTSGETQYF.

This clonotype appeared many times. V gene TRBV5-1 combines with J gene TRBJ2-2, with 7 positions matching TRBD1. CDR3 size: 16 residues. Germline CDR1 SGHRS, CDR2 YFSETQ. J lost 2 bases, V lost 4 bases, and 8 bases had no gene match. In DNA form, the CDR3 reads TGCGCCAGCAGCACTATCCGACAGGGAAACACCGGGGAGCTGTTTTTT. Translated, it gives CASSTIRQGNTGELFF.

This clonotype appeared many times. The CDR3 sequence: CASSLESLAGKYQETQYF. The CDR3 region has the DNA TGTGCCAGCAGCTTAGAGTCTCTAGCGGGGAAGTACCAAGAGACCCAGTACTTC. V and J are TRBV7-8 and TRBJ2-5, with 9 bases lining up with TRBD2. This CDR3 contains 18 residues. V dropped 1 base and J dropped 0; count of bases not matched to a gene: 9. Germline CDR1 and CDR2: SGHVS and FQNEAQ.

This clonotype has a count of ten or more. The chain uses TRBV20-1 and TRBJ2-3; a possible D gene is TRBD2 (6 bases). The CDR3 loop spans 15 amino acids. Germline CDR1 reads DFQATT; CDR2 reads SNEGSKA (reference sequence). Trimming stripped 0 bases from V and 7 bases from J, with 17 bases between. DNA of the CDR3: TGCAGTGCTAGAGATGGCCGGGGGACGGGTTATACGCAGTATTTT. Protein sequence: CSARDGRGTGYTQYF.

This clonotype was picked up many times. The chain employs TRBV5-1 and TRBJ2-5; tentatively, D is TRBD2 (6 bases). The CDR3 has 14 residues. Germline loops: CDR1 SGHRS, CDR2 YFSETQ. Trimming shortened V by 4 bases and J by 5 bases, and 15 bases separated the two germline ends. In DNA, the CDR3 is TGCGCCAGCAGCAAAAGCCAGGCGGGGGAGACCCAGTACTTC. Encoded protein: CASSKSQAGETQYF.

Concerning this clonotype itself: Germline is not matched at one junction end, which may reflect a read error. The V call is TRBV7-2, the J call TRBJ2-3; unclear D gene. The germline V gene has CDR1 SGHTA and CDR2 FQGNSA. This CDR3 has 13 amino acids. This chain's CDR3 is CASSLQGTDMQYF. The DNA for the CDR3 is TGTGCCAGCAGCTTACAAGGCACAGATATGCAGTATTTT.

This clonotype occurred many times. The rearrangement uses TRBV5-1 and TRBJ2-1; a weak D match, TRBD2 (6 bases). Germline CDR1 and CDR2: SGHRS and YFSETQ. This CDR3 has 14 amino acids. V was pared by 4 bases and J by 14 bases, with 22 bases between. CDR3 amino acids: CASSPGVGTAWEFF. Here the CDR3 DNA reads TGCGCCAGCAGCCCGGGGGTCGGGACTGCTTGGGAGTTCTTC.